These T cell receptor beta chains were read from a single sample in a study of shared clonotypes between healthy human individuals. Only in-frame clones appear in the TCRdb table, and some are missing; sequencing was by immunoSEQ multiplex PCR. This table has over a million clones, 97% to 99% appearing once. Sample: naive CD4+ T cells sorted from blood. Receptors were obtained from a man aged 30 to 45 in good health. The CDR3 runs from the conserved cysteine through the conserved F or W. Fields, in order: J gene, V gene, clone size, D gene, CDR3 DNA, CDR3 protein. D genes are given only for firm matches. Clone size is stated in some rows and not others, as once, few, many or a class when expanded.

>TRBJ2-1|TRBV19|.|.
TGTGCCAGTAGCCACACGAACTCCTACAATGAGCAGTTCTTC
CASSHTNSYNEQFF
>TRBJ2-3|TRBV7-9|once|TRBD2
TGTGCCAGCAGCCGGACTAGCGGGAGTGCTGATACGCAGTATTTT
CASSRTSGSADTQYF
>TRBJ1-2|TRBV20-1|.|.
TGCAGTGCTAGAAGGGGTAATGGCTACACCTTC
CSARRGNGYTF
>TRBJ2-7|TRBV7-7|.|.
TGTGCTAGCAGCTTAGCGGCGGGGACCGAGCAGTACTTC
CASSLAAGTEQYF
>TRBJ2-3|TRBV7-9|.|TRBD2
TGTGCCAGCAGCGCAAGGGGGGGACTAGCGGGAGATGTGTCAGATACGCAGTATTTT
CASSARGGLAGDVSDTQYF
>TRBJ1-4|TRBV7-9|.|.
TGTGCCAGCAGCTTAAAGAGAATGGGTCTCCCTGAAAAACTGTTTTTT
CASSLKRMGLPEKLFF
>TRBJ2-1|TRBV19|.|TRBD2
TGTGCCAGTAGGGGACTAGCGGACCGATCTACCAGCGTGTTCTTC
CASRGLADRSTSVFF
>TRBJ1-1|TRBV18|.|.
TGTGCCAGCTCACCACTCAATCTCGGGGTAGTCACTGAAGCTTTCTTT
CASSPLNLGVVTEAFF
>TRBJ2-7|TRBV5-1|.|TRBD1
TGCGCCAGCAGCCGATGGGGACAGGGAGCCTACGAGCAGTACTTC
CASSRWGQGAYEQYF
>TRBJ2-5|TRBV2|.|TRBD2
TGTGCCAGCAGTGGGGGACTAGCGGGATCCGGAACCTATCAAGAGACCCAGTACTTC
CASSGGLAGSGTYQETQYF
>TRBJ1-4|TRBV29-1|.|.
TGCAGCGTTGAGGGGGGACGTTATGAAAAACTGTTTTTT
CSVEGGRYEKLFF
>TRBJ2-5|TRBV6-5|.|.
TGTGCCAGCAGTTCCACAGGGTCGAAGACCCAGTACTTC
CASSSTGSKTQYF
>TRBJ1-3|TRBV5-1|.|.
TGCGCCAGCAGCTTCGGTACAGGAAACACCATATATTTT
CASSFGTGNTIYF
>TRBJ1-3|TRBV18|.|.
TGTGCCAGCTCACCTTGGGACTTCACTGGAAACACCATATATTTT
CASSPWDFTGNTIYF
>TRBJ2-3|TRBV11-2|.|TRBD2
TGTGCCAGCAGCTTAGAAGCGGGATACACAGATACGCAGTATTTT
CASSLEAGYTDTQYF
>TRBJ2-1|TRBV15|.|TRBD1
TGTGCCACCAGCTCCGGGACAGGGGGCTGGGGGCGGTTCTTC
CATSSGTGGWGRFF
>TRBJ2-1|TRBV5-5|few|TRBD2
TGTGCCAGCAGCTCGCGACTAGCGGGAGGCCAGCAAGCCATTTACAATGAGCAGTTCTTC
CASSSRLAGGQQAIYNEQFF
>TRBJ1-5|TRBV5-1|.|TRBD1
TGCGCCAGCAGCTTAACAGGGGGTGATCAGCCCCAGCATTTT
CASSLTGGDQPQHF
>TRBJ1-1|TRBV7-9|.|.
TGTGCCAGCAGCTTAGGATCGGACGCCTCTAAGGGAGCTTTCTTT
CASSLGSDASKGAFF
>TRBJ2-3|TRBV25-1|.|TRBD2
TGTGCCAGCAGTGAATCCCGACTAGCGGGAGGCACAGATACGCAGTATTTT
CASSESRLAGGTDTQYF
>TRBJ1-2|TRBV4-2|.|TRBD1
TGTGCCAGCAGCCAAGATGAGGGGACAGGGATCAGCTATGGCTACACCTTC
CASSQDEGTGISYGYTF
>TRBJ2-1|TRBV7-9|.|.
TGTGCCAGCAGCCAAAGACAGAAGAGCTCCTACAATGAGCAGTTCTTC
CASSQRQKSSYNEQFF
>TRBJ2-1|TRBV19|.|TRBD2
TGTGCCAGTAGTATAAGGGGCGGGAGTACCTACAATGAGCAGTTCTTC
CASSIRGGSTYNEQFF
>TRBJ2-3|TRBV18|.|.
TGTGCCAGCTCGCCTCTCGGCGGGGCTAGCACAGATACGCAGTATTTT
CASSPLGGASTDTQYF
>TRBJ1-1|TRBV6-5|.|.
TGTGCCAGCAGTTCGATCGGGAGGAAAAGAGGCACTGAAGCTTTCTTT
CASSSIGRKRGTEAFF
>TRBJ2-5|TRBV30|.|.
TGTGCCTGGAGTGCCCTACAGGTTAAAGAGACCCAGTACTTC
CAWSALQVKETQYF
>TRBJ1-5|TRBV4-3|.|.
TGCGCCAGCAGCCAAGATGGCCAAGGAGGGCAGCCCCAGCATTTT
CASSQDGQGGQPQHF
>TRBJ2-2|TRBV6-5|.|.
TGTGCCAGCGCAAAAAGCGGTAACACCGGGGAGCTGTTTTTT
CASAKSGNTGELFF